The 30 T cell receptor beta chains below were found in one sample sequenced in a study of T cell repertoires in cytomegalovirus infection (dated by TCRdb to 2018 to 2020). Reading the label with the study, this specimen's treatment or condition is: in vitro stimulation with specific CMV peptide epitopes to enrich CMV-specific T cells. The instrument was an Illumina HiSeq 1500. The public reads were reanalyzed by TCRdb: fastp trimming at Q25, MiXCR alignment, in-frame beta chains only. CDR3 protein sequences are deduplicated, and each keeps its most common genes and DNA. The sample includes about 770,000 distinct CDR3 sequences, with 25% to 30% observed a single time. 10% to 15% of the sample is in the top ten clones. Antigens for these TCRs are unknown. This specimen was cultured CD8+ T cells from PBMCs, taken from culture after CMV antigen stimulation. The origin of the receptors is a human donor in good health (CMV status not recorded). Some clones in this sample may be carry-over from other donors' samples.

About this clonotype: This may arise from a read error, as a much more abundant clone is one base away. The chain recombines TRBV7-9 with TRBJ2-3; D is unresolved. CDR1 and CDR2 from the germline V gene are SEHNR and FQNEAQ (reference sequence). There are 15 residues in the CDR3. The CDR3 spells CANSLEASPTDTQYF. CDR3 in DNA: TGTGCCAACAGCTTAGAGGCCAGCCCCACAGATACGCAGTATTTT.

This clonotype came up a few times. CDR3 protein: CAISESPGAYEQYV. CDR3 bases: TGTGCCATCAGTGAGTCTCCAGGGGCCTACGAGCAGTACGTC. The chain recombines TRBV10-3 with TRBJ2-7; a weak D match, TRBD1 (6 bases). This CDR3 comprises 14 residues. The V gene's germline CDR1 is ENHRY and CDR2 SYGVKD. Trimming removed 0 bases from V and 2 bases from J, with 8 bases in between.

This clonotype was counted only a few times. This chain joins TRBV6-5 and TRBJ1-1, with a weak D call TRBD1 (5 bases). The CDR3 has 18 residues. Germline loops: CDR1 MNHEY, CDR2 SVGAGI. Trimming took off 1 base at V and 4 bases at J, with 22 bases between the two ends. The CDR3 here is CASSYWGGPPVRFTEAFF. Written as DNA, the CDR3 is TGTGCCAGCAGTTACTGGGGGGGACCGCCGGTGCGATTCACTGAAGCTTTCTTT.

This clonotype came up a few times. The chain employs TRBV29-1 and TRBJ1-2; D may be TRBD1 (6 bases). Deletions cut 6 bases from V and 7 bases from J, with 30 bases between. The CDR3 totals 17 residues. Germline-derived CDR1 and CDR2 are SQVTM and ANQGSEA. CDR3 region: CSVLLGGPCQLCRGYTF. CDR3 coding DNA: TGCAGCGTCCTGCTGGGGGGGCCATGTCAGCTATGTCGTGGCTACACCTTC.

This chain links TRBV9 with TRBJ1-6; a possible D gene is TRBD1 (6 bases). The germline gives CDR1 SGDLS, CDR2 YYNGEE. The ends were cut back, 4 bases at V and 0 bases at J, with 17 bases in the middle. CDR3 size: 18 residues. CDR3 sequence reads: CASSPTAQGRSYNSPLHF. The DNA of the CDR3 is TGTGCCAGCAGCCCCACGGCCCAGGGGCGCTCCTATAATTCACCCCTCCACTTT.

This clonotype was picked up many times. The V call is TRBV27, the J call TRBJ2-7; possibly TRBD2 for D (6 bases). V was cut by 4 bases and J by 3 bases, with 10 bases left in between. Germline V CDR1 and CDR2: MNHEY, SMNVEV (reference sequence). The length of the CDR3 is 13 residues. The CDR3 region has the DNA TGTGCCAGCAGTTCGGGACTCCTCTACGAGCAGTACTTC. It is translated as CASSSGLLYEQYF.

This clonotype was seen a few times. The chain recombines TRBV7-9 with TRBJ1-2, with 12 bases lining up with TRBD1. The CDR3 has 16 residues. V dropped 4 bases and J dropped 4; count of bases not matched to a gene: 7. Germline-derived CDR1 and CDR2 are SEHNR and FQNEAQ (reference sequence). This chain's CDR3 is CASSSRDRGPGYGYTF. The CDR3 nucleotides are TGTGCCAGCAGCTCCCGGGACAGGGGGCCCGGCTATGGCTACACCTTC.

V and J are TRBV5-1 and TRBJ2-1, with 11 nucleotides matching TRBD2. After removal of 2 bases from V and 0 bases from J, the junction contained 4 bases not matched to a gene. Germline V gene data show CDR1 as SGHRS and CDR2 as YFSETQ. The CDR3 sequence is 17 residues long. The CDR3 DNA sequence: TGCGCCAGCAGCTTACTAGCGGGGGTCCCCTCCTACAATGAGCAGTTCTTC. Encoded protein: CASSLLAGVPSYNEQFF.

The chain is built from TRBV7-6 and TRBJ2-5; D uncertain. Trimming shortened V by 5 bases and J by 4 bases, and 14 bases separated the two germline ends. The CDR3 length is 14 residues. CDR1 and CDR2 from the germline V gene are SGHVS and FNYEAQ. Here the CDR3 reads CASSPRPFPETQYF. The CDR3 DNA reads as TGTGCCAGCAGCCCTAGACCTTTTCCAGAGACCCAGTACTTC. The entire variable domain, with the rest obtained from reference TRBV7-6 and TRBJ2-5, is as follows: GAGVSQSPRYKVTKRGQDVALRCDPISGHVSLYWYRQALGQGPEFLTYFNYEAQQDKSGLPNDRFSAERPEGSISTLTIQRTEQRDSAMYRCASSPRPFPETQYFGPGTRLLVL.

The chain has TRBV24-1 and TRBJ2-2, with 9 bases fitting TRBD1. The length of the CDR3 is 16 residues. V lost 2 bases, J lost 5 bases, and 5 bases stayed unmatched. Germline lookup yields CDR1 KGHDR and CDR2 SFDVKD. CDR3 sequence reads: CATSDYGTGKTGELFF. Written as DNA, the CDR3 is TGTGCCACCAGTGATTACGGGACAGGGAAAACCGGGGAGCTGTTTTTT.

The chain carries TRBV7-4 and TRBJ2-1; tentatively, D is TRBD1 or TRBD2 (5 bases each). Germline loops: CDR1 SGHVT, CDR2 SQSDAQ. V dropped 1 base and J dropped 5 bases, with 12 bases sitting between them. This CDR3 has 15 amino acids. This chain's CDR3 is CASSLGGSRHNEQFF. The CDR3 DNA is TGTGCCAGCAGCTTAGGGGGGAGTCGGCACAATGAGCAGTTCTTC. The variable domain in full, completed from reference TRBV7-4 and TRBJ2-1, reads GAGVSQSPRYKVAKRGRDVALRCDSISGHVTLYWYRQTLGQGSEVLTYSQSDAQRDKSGRPSGRFSAERPERSVSTLKIQRTEQGDSAVYLCASSLGGSRHNEQFFGPGTRLTVL.

The V gene is TRBV15, the J gene TRBJ2-7; the match to TRBD1 covers 8 bases. This CDR3 is built from 14 residues. Trimming cost V 5 bases and J 7 bases; bases outside gene matches: 10. Germline CDR1 and CDR2: LNHNV and YYDKDF (reference sequence). In DNA, the CDR3 is TGTGCCACCAGCGGGTGGACAGGGATGGGGGAGCAGTACGTC. This encodes CATSGWTGMGEQYV.

This clonotype was seen many times. The chain uses TRBV7-2 and TRBJ1-6; D may be TRBD1 (5 bases). Germline assignment: CDR1 SGHTA and CDR2 FQGNSA. The length of the CDR3 is 16 residues. The V and J ends lost 2 bases and 10 bases respectively, with 18 bases between them. This chain's CDR3 is CASSLISKDIGSPLHF. The CDR3 region has the DNA TGTGCCAGCAGCTTAATATCCAAGGACATCGGGTCACCCCTCCACTTT.

The CDR3 spells CSAWTGNQPQHF. Written as DNA, the CDR3 is TGCAGCGCATGGACAGGGAATCAGCCCCAGCATTTT. This rearrangement joins TRBV29-1 to TRBJ1-5; 8 nucleotides agree with TRBD1. With 7 bases clipped from V and 4 bases from J, the junction kept 3 bases outside the gene matches. Germline CDR1 is SQVTM and CDR2 is ANQGSEA. The CDR3 consists of 12 residues.

As to this clonotype: A much larger clone lies one base from this, so it may be a read error. The chain employs TRBV6-2 or TRBV6-3 and TRBJ2-7; TRBD1 is a possible D gene (6 bases). The V gene's germline CDR1 is MNHEY and CDR2 SVGEGT. This CDR3 has 13 residues. The germline V and J ends were trimmed by 6 bases and 0 bases, with 9 bases remaining between them. CDR3 loop: CASSQGFSYEQYV. In nucleotides, the CDR3 is TGTGCCAGCAGCCAGGGGTTCTCCTACGAGCAGTACGTC.

V is TRBV11-3 and J is TRBJ1-1; D is undetermined. Germline V gives CDR1 SGHNT, CDR2 YENEEA. V lost 1 base and J lost 3, with 18 bases in between. CDR3 length: 17 amino acids. The DNA for the CDR3 is TGTGCCAGCAGCTTAGGAGGACTGGCGGGGAGGGACACTGAAGCTTTCTTT. This encodes CASSLGGLAGRDTEAFF.

The rearrangement links TRBV28 to TRBJ1-4; 7 positions agree with TRBD1. The V gene's germline CDR1 is MDHEN and CDR2 SYDVKM. Unmatched junction bases numbered 9, after V lost 3 bases and J lost 8 bases. The CDR3 has 15 residues. This CDR3 reads CASSFPRDREEKLFF. The DNA of the CDR3 is TGTGCCAGCAGTTTCCCCCGGGACAGAGAGGAAAAACTGTTTTTT.

This clonotype has a count of ten or more. The chain joins TRBV20-1 to TRBJ2-1; no clear D gene. Trimming took 6 bases from V and 6 from J, leaving 6 bases between them. CDR3 length equals 10 residues. The germline gives CDR1 DFQATT, CDR2 SNEGSKA (reference sequence). The CDR3 reads CSAWGNEQFF. CDR3 nucleotides: TGCAGTGCCTGGGGCAATGAGCAGTTCTTC.

This clonotype was counted only a few times. This chain links TRBV10-2 with TRBJ2-3, with 12 bases identical to TRBD2. CDR1 WSHSY and CDR2 SAAADI come from the germline V gene. V gave up 6 bases and J gave up 2 bases; unmatched junction bases: 9. This CDR3 has 17 residues. The CDR3 DNA reads TGCGCCAGCAGAGAACTAGCGGGGGGACCCCTCACAGATACGCAGTATTTT. Its translation is CASRELAGGPLTDTQYF.

A few counts support this clonotype. The V and J genes are TRBV7-9 and TRBJ2-5; either TRBD1 or TRBD2 may fit D (5 bases each). Germline V CDR1 and CDR2: SEHNR, FQNEAQ (reference sequence). The CDR3 extends over 15 amino acids. Trimming stripped 1 base from V and 3 bases from J, with 12 bases between. The CDR3 DNA sequence: TGTGCCAGCAGCTTAGTTCCGGGGCTAGAAGAGACCCAGTACTTC. Its protein is CASSLVPGLEETQYF.

This clonotype appeared a few times. The chain links TRBV6-5 to TRBJ2-2; tentatively, D is TRBD2 (6 bases). Germline V gene lookup returns CDR1 MNHEY and CDR2 SVGAGI. This CDR3 spans 16 amino acids. V lost 0 bases and J 3 bases, leaving 11 bases between the germline ends. CDR3 bases: TGTGCCAGCAGTTACTCGGGAGCGGGCTACACCGGGGAGCTGTTTTTT. This translates into CASSYSGAGYTGELFF.

The chain joins TRBV7-8 to TRBJ2-3; maybe TRBD2 (7 bases). Per the germline V gene, CDR1 is SGHVS and CDR2 is FQNEAQ. The CDR3 has 17 residues. V lost 5 bases and J 6 bases, leaving 24 bases between the germline ends. CDR3 bases: TGTGCCAGCAGCCCCCCCCCCGCGGGGGCCCGCGGCGATACGCAGTATTTT. Its protein is CASSPPPAGARGDTQYF.

The chain carries TRBV10-3 and TRBJ2-3, with unresolved D. CDR1 ENHRY and CDR2 SYGVKD come from the germline V gene. CDR3 length equals 14 residues. V was shortened by 8 bases and J by 3 bases, with 15 bases between the two germline ends. The CDR3 reads CAIRTHERTDTQYF. The CDR3 DNA sequence: TGTGCCATCCGGACCCACGAACGGACAGATACGCAGTATTTT.

This clonotype was seen repeatedly, ten times or more. The chain recombines TRBV7-6 with TRBJ2-3; D call uncertain. V lost 5 bases, J lost 2 bases, and 8 bases lay in between. CDR3 length: 13 amino acids. The germline V gene has CDR1 SGHVS and CDR2 FNYEAQ. The CDR3 loop is CASSQRTTDTQYF. The DNA of the CDR3 is TGTGCCAGCAGCCAGCGAACCACAGATACGCAGTATTTT.

This clonotype was found many times. V gene TRBV27 combines with J gene TRBJ1-5; no firm D call. CDR1 is MNHEY, CDR2 SMNVEV, per germline (reference sequence). V lost 6 bases, J lost 1 base, and 10 bases lay in between. The CDR3 spans 14 residues. The CDR3 DNA reads as TGTGCCAGCAGCTTGGGGATAAGCAATCAGCCCCAGCATTTT. Translated: CASSLGISNQPQHF.

This clonotype was seen a few times. The rearrangement uses TRBV6-1 and TRBJ2-7, with TRBD1 matching 10 bases. Germline V gives CDR1 MNHNS, CDR2 SASEGT. V dropped 2 bases and J dropped 4; count of bases not matched to a gene: 2. The CDR3 has 14 residues. The CDR3 sequence: CASSEPGQGYEQYV. DNA of the CDR3: TGTGCCAGCAGTGAACCGGGACAGGGGTACGAGCAGTACGTC.

V usage is TRBV6-6 and J usage is TRBJ2-3, with 9 bases identical to TRBD2. V gave up 7 bases and J gave up 0 bases; unmatched junction bases: 5. Germline values: CDR1 MNHNY, CDR2 SVGAGI (reference sequence). CDR3 length equals 15 residues. The CDR3 loop reads CASKLSGGSTDTQYF. DNA for the CDR3: TGTGCCAGCAAGCTGAGCGGGGGGAGCACAGATACGCAGTATTTT.

The rearrangement links TRBV6-8 to TRBJ2-3, with D maybe TRBD1 (8 bases). Germline V gene data show CDR1 as MNHGY and CDR2 as SAAAGT. This CDR3 comprises 14 residues. The CDR3 DNA follows: TGTGCGAGCTACAGGGGGGGTGGAACAGATACGCAGTATTTT. Amino acid sequence: CASYRGGGTDTQYF.

The table lists this clonotype with a few counts. The gene calls are TRBV7-9 and TRBJ2-1; 7 bases are a match to TRBD2. The CDR3 sequence is 16 residues long. Looked up from germline, CDR1 is SEHNR and CDR2 is FQNEAQ (reference sequence). With 5 bases clipped from V and 0 bases from J, the junction kept 7 bases outside the gene matches. The CDR3 protein is CASSPRGGSSYNEQFF. The CDR3 nucleotides read TGTGCCAGCAGCCCCCGGGGCGGGAGCTCCTACAATGAGCAGTTCTTC.

This clonotype has a count of ten or more. The V gene is TRBV7-8, the J gene TRBJ2-2, with D perhaps TRBD1 (5 bases). Trimming cost V 5 bases and J 1 base, with 11 bases left between them. CDR3 length equals 15 residues. Germline V gene sequence: CDR1 SGHVS, CDR2 FQNEAQ. In DNA form, the CDR3 reads TGTGCCAGCAGCCTAGGGGAAATGAACACCGGGGAGCTGTTTTTT. Residues: CASSLGEMNTGELFF.